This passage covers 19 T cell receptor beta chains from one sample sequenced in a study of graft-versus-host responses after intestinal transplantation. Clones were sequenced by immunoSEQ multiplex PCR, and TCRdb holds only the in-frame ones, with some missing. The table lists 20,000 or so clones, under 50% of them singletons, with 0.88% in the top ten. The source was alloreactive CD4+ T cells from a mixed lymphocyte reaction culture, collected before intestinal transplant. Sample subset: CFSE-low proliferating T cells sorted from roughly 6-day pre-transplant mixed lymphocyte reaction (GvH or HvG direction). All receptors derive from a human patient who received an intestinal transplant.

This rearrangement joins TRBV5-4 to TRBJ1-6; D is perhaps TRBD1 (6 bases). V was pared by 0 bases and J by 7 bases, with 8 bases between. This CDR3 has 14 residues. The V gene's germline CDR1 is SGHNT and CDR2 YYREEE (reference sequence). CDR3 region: CASSLGQGNSPLHF. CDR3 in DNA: TGTGCCAGCAGCTTGGGCCAGGGGAATTCACCCCTCCACTTT.

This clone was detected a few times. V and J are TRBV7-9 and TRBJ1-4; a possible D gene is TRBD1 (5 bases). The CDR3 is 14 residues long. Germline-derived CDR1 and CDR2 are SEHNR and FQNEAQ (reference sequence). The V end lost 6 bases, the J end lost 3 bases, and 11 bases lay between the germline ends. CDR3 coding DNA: TGTGCCAGCAGATGGTTAGGGGCTAATGAAAAACTGTTTTTT. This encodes CASRWLGANEKLFF.

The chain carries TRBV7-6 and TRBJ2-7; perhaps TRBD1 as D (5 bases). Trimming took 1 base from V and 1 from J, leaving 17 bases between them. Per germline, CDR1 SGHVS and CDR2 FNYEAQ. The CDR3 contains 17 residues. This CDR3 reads CASSLVVQGSGSYEQYF. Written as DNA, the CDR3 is TGTGCCAGCAGCTTAGTGGTCCAGGGAAGTGGGTCCTACGAGCAGTACTTC.

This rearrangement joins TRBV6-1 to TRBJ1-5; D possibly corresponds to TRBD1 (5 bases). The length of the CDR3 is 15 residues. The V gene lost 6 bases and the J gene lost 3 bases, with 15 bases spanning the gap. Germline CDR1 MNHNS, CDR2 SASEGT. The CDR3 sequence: CASRSLTVLNQPQHF. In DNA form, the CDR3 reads TGTGCCAGCAGGTCCCTGACAGTCCTCAATCAGCCCCAGCATTTT.

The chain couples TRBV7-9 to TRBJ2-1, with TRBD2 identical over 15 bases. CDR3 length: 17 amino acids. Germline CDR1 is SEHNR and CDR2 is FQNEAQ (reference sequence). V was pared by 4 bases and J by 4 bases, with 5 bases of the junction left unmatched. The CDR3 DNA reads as TGTGCCAGCAGCTCCCGGACTAGCGGGGGGGCATACAATGAGCAGTTCTTC. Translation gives CASSSRTSGGAYNEQFF.

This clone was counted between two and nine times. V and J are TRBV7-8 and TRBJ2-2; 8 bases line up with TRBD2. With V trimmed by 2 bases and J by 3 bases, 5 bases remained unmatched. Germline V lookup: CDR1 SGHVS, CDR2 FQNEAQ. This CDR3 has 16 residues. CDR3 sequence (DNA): TGTGCCAGCAGCTTAAGGGGAGCGGGGGACACCGGGGAGCTGTTTTTT. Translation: CASSLRGAGDTGELFF.

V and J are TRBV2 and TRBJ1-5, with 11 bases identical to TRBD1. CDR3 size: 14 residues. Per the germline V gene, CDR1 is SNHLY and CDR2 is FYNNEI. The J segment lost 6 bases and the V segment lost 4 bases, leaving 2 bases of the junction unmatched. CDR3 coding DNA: TGTGCCAGCAGTGGGACAGGGGGCGGTCAGCCCCAGCATTTT. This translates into CASSGTGGGQPQHF. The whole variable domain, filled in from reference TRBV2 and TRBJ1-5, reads EPEVTQTPSHQVTQMGQEVILRCVPISNHLYFYWYRQILGQKVEFLVSFYNNEISEKSEIFDDQFSVERPDGSNFTLKIRSTKLEDSAMYFCASSGTGGGQPQHFGDGTRLSIL.

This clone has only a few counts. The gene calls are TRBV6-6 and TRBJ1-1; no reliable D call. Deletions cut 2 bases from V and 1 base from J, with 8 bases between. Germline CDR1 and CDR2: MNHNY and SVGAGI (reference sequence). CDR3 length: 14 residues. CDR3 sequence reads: CASSYPNRNTEAFF. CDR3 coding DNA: TGTGCCAGCAGTTACCCTAACAGGAACACTGAAGCTTTCTTT.

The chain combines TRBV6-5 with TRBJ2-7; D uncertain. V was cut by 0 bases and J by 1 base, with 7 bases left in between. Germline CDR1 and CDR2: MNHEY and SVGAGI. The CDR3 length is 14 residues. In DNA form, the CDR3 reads TGTGCCAGCAGTTACTCGGCAGTTTCCTACGAGCAGTACTTC. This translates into CASSYSAVSYEQYF.

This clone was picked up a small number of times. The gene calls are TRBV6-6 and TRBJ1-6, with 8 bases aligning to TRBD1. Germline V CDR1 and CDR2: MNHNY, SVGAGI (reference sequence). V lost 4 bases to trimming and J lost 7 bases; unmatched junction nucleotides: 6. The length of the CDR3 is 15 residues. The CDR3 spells CASSSPGQVNSPLHF. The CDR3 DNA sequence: TGTGCCAGCAGTTCCCCGGGACAGGTCAATTCACCCCTCCACTTT.

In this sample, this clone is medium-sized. CDR3 amino acids: CASSPWNTNTPNYGYTF. For the CDR3, the DNA is TGTGCCAGCTCACCATGGAACACTAACACTCCTAACTATGGCTACACCTTC. The chain combines TRBV18 with TRBJ1-2, with D unresolved. CDR3 length: 17 amino acids. Trimming pared 2 bases from V and 0 bases from J, leaving 16 bases between. Per the germline V gene, CDR1 is KGHSH and CDR2 is LQKENI.

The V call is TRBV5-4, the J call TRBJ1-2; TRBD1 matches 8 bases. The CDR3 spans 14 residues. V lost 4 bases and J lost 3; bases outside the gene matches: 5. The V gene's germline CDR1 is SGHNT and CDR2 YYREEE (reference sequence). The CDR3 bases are TGTGCCAGCAGCCCCAGGGGGCAGGACTATGGCTACACCTTC. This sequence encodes CASSPRGQDYGYTF.

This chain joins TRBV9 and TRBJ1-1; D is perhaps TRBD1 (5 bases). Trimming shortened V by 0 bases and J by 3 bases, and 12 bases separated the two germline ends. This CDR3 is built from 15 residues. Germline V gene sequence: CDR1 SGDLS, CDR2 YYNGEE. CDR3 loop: CASSVDSSGYTEAFF. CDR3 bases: TGTGCCAGCAGCGTAGATTCCTCAGGGTACACTGAAGCTTTCTTT.

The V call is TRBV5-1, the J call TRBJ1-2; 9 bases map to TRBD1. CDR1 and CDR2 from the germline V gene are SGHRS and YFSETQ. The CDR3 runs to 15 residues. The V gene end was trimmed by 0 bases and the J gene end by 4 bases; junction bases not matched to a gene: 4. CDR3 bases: TGCGCCAGCAGCTTGGGGGACAGGGCGCCCTATGGCTACACCTTC. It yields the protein CASSLGDRAPYGYTF. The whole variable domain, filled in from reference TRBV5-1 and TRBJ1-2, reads KAGVTQTPRYLIKTRGQQVTLSCSPISGHRSVSWYQQTPGQGLQFLFEYFSETQRNKGNFPGRFSGRQFSNSRSEMNVSTLELGDSALYLCASSLGDRAPYGYTFGSGTRLTVV.

The DNA for the CDR3 is TGTGCCAGCAGTGCCCGACAGACAGTTAATGAAAAACTGTTTTTT. This gives the protein CASSARQTVNEKLFF. The chain employs TRBV25-1 and TRBJ1-4, with D perhaps TRBD1 (5 bases). The CDR3 is made up of 15 amino acids. Germline CDR1 is MGHDK and CDR2 is SYGVNS. Between the trimmed V and J ends, which lost 4 bases and 4 bases, there was a span of 13 bases.

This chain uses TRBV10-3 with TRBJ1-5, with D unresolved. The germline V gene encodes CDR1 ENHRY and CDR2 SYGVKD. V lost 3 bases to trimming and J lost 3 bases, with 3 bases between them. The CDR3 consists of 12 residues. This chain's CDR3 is CAISDNNQPQHF. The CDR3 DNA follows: TGTGCCATCAGTGACAACAATCAGCCCCAGCATTTT.

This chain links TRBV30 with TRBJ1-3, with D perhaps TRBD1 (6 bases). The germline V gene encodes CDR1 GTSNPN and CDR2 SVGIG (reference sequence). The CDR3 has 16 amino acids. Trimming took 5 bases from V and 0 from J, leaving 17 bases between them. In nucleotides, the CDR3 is TGTGCCTGGTCACAGGGTTTCCCCTTCTCTGGAAACACCATATATTTT. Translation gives CAWSQGFPFSGNTIYF.

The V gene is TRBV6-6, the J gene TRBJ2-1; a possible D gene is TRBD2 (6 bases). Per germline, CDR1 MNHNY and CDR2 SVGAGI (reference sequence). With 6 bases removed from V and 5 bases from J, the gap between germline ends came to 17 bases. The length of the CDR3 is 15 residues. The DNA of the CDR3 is TGTGCCAGCAGCCTGGGGAGGCTAGCCAACAATGAGCAGTTCTTC. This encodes CASSLGRLANNEQFF.

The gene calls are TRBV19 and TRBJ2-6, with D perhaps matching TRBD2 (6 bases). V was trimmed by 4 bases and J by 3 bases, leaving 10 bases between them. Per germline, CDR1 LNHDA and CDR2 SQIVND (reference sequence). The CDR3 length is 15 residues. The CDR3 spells CASSSLGGGANVLTF. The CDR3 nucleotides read TGTGCCAGTAGTAGCCTCGGGGGTGGGGCCAACGTCCTGACTTTC.